Listed here are 32 T cell receptor beta chains from one sample, sequenced in a study of blood T cells in healthy people across ages. Combining a sample-barcoded 5' primer with a J-beta primer mix, a second PCR ran for roughly 6 to 12 cycles. TCRdb processed the 5' RACE reads anew with MiXCR; each CDR3 protein has one entry. The sample has around 800,000 distinct CDR3 sequences, 62% seen once; the top ten hold roughly 25%. Input material: blood. Receptor source: a man under 40 in good health.

The chain joins TRBV7-8 to TRBJ1-5; D call uncertain. V was pared by 1 base and J by 2 bases, with 15 bases between. The germline V gene encodes CDR1 SGHVS and CDR2 FQNEAQ. CDR3 length: 17 amino acids. The CDR3 reads CASSLVGLPKGNQPQHF. For the CDR3, the DNA is TGTGCCAGCAGCTTAGTAGGGCTACCCAAGGGCAATCAGCCCCAGCATTTT.

The sample holds one count of this clonotype. V is TRBV7-2 and J is TRBJ1-5, with no clear D. Per germline, CDR1 SGHTA and CDR2 FQGNSA. The CDR3 is 17 residues long. Trimming took off 5 bases at V and 0 bases at J, with 17 bases between the two ends. The CDR3 sequence is CASSPPDGIYSNQPQHF. The CDR3 DNA sequence: TGTGCCAGCAGCCCGCCGGACGGGATCTATAGCAATCAGCCCCAGCATTTT.

This chain uses TRBV6-1 with TRBJ2-5; 7 nucleotides match TRBD1. The J call may be faulty, since TRBJ2-7 better matches the DNA end. The CDR3 consists of 14 residues. CDR1 MNHNS and CDR2 SASEGT come from the germline V gene. The CDR3 DNA follows: TGTGCCAGCACTAGGCCGGGACAGCTGTACGAGCAGTACTTC. Translation gives CASTRPGQLYEQYF.

This chain uses TRBV11-3 with TRBJ2-5; unclear D gene. CDR1 is SGHNT, CDR2 YENEEA, per germline. Between the trimmed V and J ends, which lost 7 bases and 4 bases, there was a span of 16 bases. The CDR3 runs to 14 residues. The CDR3 DNA reads TGTGCCAGCATCCGGGCTGCTCCGGGAGAGACCCAGTACTTC. It yields the protein CASIRAAPGETQYF.

V usage is TRBV7-2 and J usage is TRBJ1-1; D possibly corresponds to TRBD1 (5 bases). Germline V lookup: CDR1 SGHTA, CDR2 FQGNSA. The germline V and J ends were trimmed by 3 bases and 1 base, with 9 bases remaining between them. The CDR3 consists of 14 residues. In DNA form, the CDR3 reads TGTGCCAGCAGCTTTTCTACAGGGAACACTGAAGCTTTCTTT. Its translation is CASSFSTGNTEAFF.

This chain joins TRBV12-3 or TRBV12-4 and TRBJ2-7; either TRBD1 or TRBD2 may supply D (5 bases each). This CDR3 is 13 amino acids long. Trimming stripped 6 bases from V and 1 base from J, with 10 bases between. The CDR3 spells CASRQDLSYEQYF. The CDR3 bases are TGTGCCAGCAGACAGGACTTATCCTACGAGCAGTACTTC.

A word on this clonotype: This may stem from a read error, because a much larger clone lies one nucleotide away. The chain joins TRBV4-3 to TRBJ2-5; 10 bases line up with TRBD2. The CDR3 covers 16 residues. Germline loops: CDR1 LGHNA, CDR2 YSLEER. Trimming at V came to 4 bases and at J to 11 bases, leaving 16 bases not matched to a gene. The CDR3: CASSLSGGATYNEQYF. The CDR3 bases are TGCGCCAGCAGCCTGAGCGGGGGGGCTACCTACAATGAGCAGTACTTC.

The chain carries TRBV9 and TRBJ2-5; D remains ambiguous. CDR3 length equals 16 residues. CDR1 and CDR2 from the germline V gene are SGDLS and YYNGEE. V lost 1 base and J 11 bases, leaving 24 bases between the germline ends. The CDR3 loop is CASSVRVRAKDHEQYF. CDR3 nucleotides: TGTGCCAGCAGCGTAAGGGTTAGGGCGAAGGACCATGAGCAGTACTTC.

The V and J genes are TRBV7-9 and TRBJ2-5; 11 nucleotides align to TRBD2. Germline lookup yields CDR1 SEHNR and CDR2 FQNEAQ (reference sequence). J lost 11 bases, V lost 6 bases, and 11 bases had no gene match. The CDR3 contains 14 residues. The CDR3 spells CASSSSGTSGEQYF. The CDR3 nucleotides are TGTGCCAGCAGTTCATCCGGGACTAGCGGAGAGCAGTACTTC. Full variable domain (missing parts from reference TRBV7-9 and TRBJ2-5): DTGVSQNPRHKITKRGQNVTFRCDPISEHNRLYWYRQTLGQGPEFLTYFQNEAQLEKSRLLSDRFSAERPKGSFSTLEIQRTEQGDSAMYLCASSSSGTSGEQYFGPGTRLLVL.

This chain uses TRBV6-2 or TRBV6-3 with TRBJ2-7; 8 nucleotides agree with TRBD1. V was clipped by 6 bases and J by 2 bases; unmatched bases: 6. This CDR3 contains 14 residues. Germline CDR1 reads MNHEY; CDR2 reads SVGEGT. In nucleotides, the CDR3 is TGTGCCAGCAGAAAAGGGACAGGTACCTACGAGCAGTACTTC. Its protein is CASRKGTGTYEQYF.

The chain is built from TRBV3-1 and TRBJ2-5; D is perhaps TRBD1 or TRBD2 (5 bases each). This CDR3 region has 15 residues. CDR1 and CDR2 from the germline V gene are LGHDT and YNNKEL (reference sequence). Trimming cost V 0 bases and J 2 bases, with 10 bases left between them. CDR3 amino acids: CASSQDKGRQETQYF. The CDR3 region has the DNA TGTGCCAGCAGCCAAGATAAGGGGAGACAAGAGACCCAGTACTTC.

This clonotype was counted only a few times. V gene TRBV20-1 combines with J gene TRBJ1-2; no clear D gene. Germline CDR1 reads DFQATT; CDR2 reads SNEGSKA (reference sequence). The CDR3 runs 12 residues. Trimming cost V 8 bases and J 2 bases, with 12 bases left between them. This chain's CDR3 is CSRPNDNYGYTF. The CDR3 DNA reads TGCAGTAGACCGAACGACAACTATGGCTACACCTTC.

Concerning this clonotype: Germline and junction disagree at one end, which may indicate a read error. V and J are TRBV10-3 and TRBJ1-2; D perhaps matches TRBD1 (5 bases). In germline, CDR1 is ENHRY, CDR2 SYGVKD. The CDR3 has 15 amino acids. CDR3 coding DNA: TGCGCCGTCAGTGAGTCGGGGGGATCTAACTATGGCTACACCTTC. Protein product: CAVSESGGSNYGYTF.

The rearrangement joins TRBV20-1 to TRBJ2-7; TRBD1 aligns across 8 bases. Germline V CDR1 and CDR2: DFQATT, SNEGSKA (reference sequence). There are 16 residues in the CDR3. V shed 7 bases and J 2 bases; nucleotides not matched to a gene: 16. In nucleotides, the CDR3 is TGCAGTGGTTTCCCCACGGGACAGGATTATCCCTACGAGCAGTACTTC. It specifies CSGFPTGQDYPYEQYF.

The chain couples TRBV20-1 to TRBJ1-5, with a tentative D call TRBD1 (6 bases). In germline, CDR1 is DFQATT, CDR2 SNEGSKA (reference sequence). The CDR3 loop spans 13 amino acids. Trimming shortened V by 6 bases and J by 3 bases, and 12 bases separated the two germline ends. CDR3 in amino acids: CSASRDINQPQHF. The CDR3, as DNA: TGCAGTGCATCCCGGGACATCAATCAGCCCCAGCATTTT.

The chain joins TRBV10-3 to TRBJ2-2, with D uncertain. This CDR3 is built from 12 residues. The V and J ends lost 3 bases and 11 bases respectively, with 10 bases between them. Germline-derived CDR1 and CDR2 are ENHRY and SYGVKD. This CDR3 reads CAISDGVLELFF. The CDR3 bases are TGTGCCATCAGTGATGGGGTCCTCGAGCTGTTTTTT.

This sequence joins TRBV15 and TRBJ2-1; the D gene is possibly TRBD2 (5 bases). Germline V gene sequence: CDR1 LNHNV, CDR2 YYDKDF (reference sequence). Between the trimmed V and J ends, which lost 3 bases and 5 bases, there was a span of 8 bases. The CDR3 contains 13 residues. The CDR3 region is CATSRTGNNEQFF. DNA for the CDR3: TGTGCCACCAGCAGGACGGGGAACAATGAGCAGTTCTTC.

The J gene is TRBJ2-7, the V gene TRBV6-2 or TRBV6-3, with TRBD2 identical over 8 bases. CDR1 and CDR2 (germline): MNHEY, SVGEGT. J lost 5 bases, V lost 0 bases, and 6 bases had no gene match. The CDR3 has 15 residues. DNA of the CDR3: TGTGCCAGCAGTTACTCGTCGGCGGGAGGCCACGAGCAGTACTTC. Protein: CASSYSSAGGHEQYF.

The chain carries TRBV15 and TRBJ2-7; 9 bases line up with TRBD2. The J call may be in error: the DNA end matches TRBJ2-5 better. The CDR3 covers 16 residues. Germline CDR1 reads LNHNV; CDR2 reads YYDKDF (reference sequence). The CDR3, as DNA: TGTGCCACCAGCAGAGTCCAGACTAGCGGACAAGAGACCCAGTACTTC. This gives the protein CATSRVQTSGQETQYF.

About this clonotype: A read error may produce the germline difference seen at one junction end. The genes are TRBV4-2 and TRBJ2-3; TRBD1 might be the D (5 bases). This CDR3 contains 16 residues. The germline CDR1 and CDR2 sequences are LGHNA and YNFKEQ. CDR3 in DNA: TGCGCCAGCAGCCAAGATCTAGGCAGGGGCACAGATACGCAGTATTTT. This encodes CASSQDLGRGTDTQYF.

With respect to this clonotype: One junction end does not reproduce the germline sequence, and a read error may be involved. The chain is built from TRBV12-3 or TRBV12-4 and TRBJ2-3; D possibly corresponds to TRBD2 (5 bases). This CDR3 is 14 amino acids long. The CDR3 loop is CASWPGASTDMQYF. In DNA form, the CDR3 reads TGTGCCAGCTGGCCGGGCGCTAGCACAGATATGCAGTATTTT.

A single count supports this clonotype. The genes are TRBV6-2 or TRBV6-3 and TRBJ2-1; 8 nucleotides match TRBD2. Germline loops: CDR1 MNHEY, CDR2 SVGEGT. The CDR3 runs 16 residues. Unmatched junction bases numbered 7, after V lost 2 bases and J lost 4 bases. CDR3 sequence (DNA): TGTGCCAGCAGTTACGTCGGGGGGGCGGATTACAATGAGCAGTTCTTC. Translation: CASSYVGGADYNEQFF.

On this clonotype itself: The junction departs from germline at one end; a sequencing error may be responsible. V and J are TRBV29-1 and TRBJ1-1, with 9 nucleotides matching TRBD1. The CDR3 has 14 residues. Germline loops: CDR1 SQVTM, CDR2 ANQGSEA. CDR3 amino acids: CSVDGDRVNTKAFF. The CDR3 region has the DNA TGCAGCGTTGACGGGGACAGGGTGAACACTAAAGCTTTCTTT. The entire variable domain, with the rest obtained from reference TRBV29-1 and TRBJ1-1, is as follows: SAVISQKPSRDICQRGTSLTIQCQVDSQVTMMFWYRQQPGQSLTLIATANQGSEATYESGFVIDKFPISRPNLTFSTLTVSNMSPEDSSIYLCSVDGDRVNTKAFFGQGTRLTVV.

This clonotype was recorded a few times. The chain employs TRBV29-1 and TRBJ1-5, with D possibly matching TRBD1 (5 bases). V was pared by 5 bases and J by 0 bases, with 8 bases between. There are 13 residues in the CDR3. Germline V gives CDR1 SQVTM, CDR2 ANQGSEA. DNA of the CDR3: TGCAGCGTTCGCACAGGTAGCAATCAGCCCCAGCATTTT. Protein product: CSVRTGSNQPQHF.

The J gene is TRBJ2-3, the V gene TRBV7-8; TRBD2 matches 7 bases. The V gene's germline CDR1 is SGHVS and CDR2 FQNEAQ. CDR3 length equals 16 residues. The junction had 7 bases not matched to a gene; V was cut back by 2 bases and J by 2 bases. The CDR3 loop is CASSLRGGRATDTQYF. In nucleotides, the CDR3 is TGTGCCAGCAGCTTACGGGGAGGGAGAGCCACAGATACGCAGTATTTT.

This clonotype was counted between two and nine times. CDR3 in DNA: TGTGCCAGCAGGGGGGACAGGGGGCATGGCTACACCTTC. Translation: CASRGDRGHGYTF. The rearrangement uses TRBV12-3 or TRBV12-4 and TRBJ1-2; 12 bases map to TRBD1. The CDR3 spans 13 residues. With 6 bases clipped from V and 6 bases from J, the junction kept 2 bases outside the gene matches.

The genes are TRBV20-1 and TRBJ2-3; tentatively, D is TRBD1 or TRBD2 (5 bases each). The CDR3 totals 12 residues. V shed 1 base and J shed 4 bases, with 6 bases lying between them. Germline V gene lookup returns CDR1 DFQATT and CDR2 SNEGSKA (reference sequence). The DNA for the CDR3 is TGCAGTGCTAGAGCGGGGCCAGATACGCAGTATTTT. It encodes CSARAGPDTQYF.

The rearrangement joins TRBV12-3 or TRBV12-4 to TRBJ1-5; D is possibly TRBD1 (6 bases). CDR3 length: 14 residues. V was pared by 3 bases and J by 4 bases, with 10 bases between. The CDR3 sequence is CASSFTTGNQPQHF. In DNA form, the CDR3 reads TGTGCCAGCAGTTTCACGACAGGTAATCAGCCCCAGCATTTT.

This clonotype was detected only a few times. The chain couples TRBV11-2 to TRBJ1-1; D is possibly TRBD1 (5 bases). Germline CDR1 and CDR2: SGHAT and FQNNGV. The V and J ends lost 1 base and 5 bases respectively, with 17 bases between them. This CDR3 contains 16 residues. CDR3 coding DNA: TGTGCCAGCAGCTTAGGACCCCCCCCGCAGGGAACTGAAGCTTTCTTT. Translating gives CASSLGPPPQGTEAFF.

The rearrangement joins TRBV5-1 to TRBJ2-5; possible D gene TRBD1, 7 bases. V shed 3 bases and J shed 2 bases, with 20 bases lying between them. CDR1 SGHRS and CDR2 YFSETQ come from the germline V gene. This CDR3 has 17 amino acids. The CDR3 is CASSSYSGGTRQETQYF. The CDR3 DNA is TGCGCCAGCAGCTCCTACTCAGGGGGGACGCGGCAAGAGACCCAGTACTTC.

This rearrangement joins TRBV7-9 to TRBJ1-2, with a weak D call TRBD1 (5 bases). Germline CDR1 SEHNR, CDR2 FQNEAQ (reference sequence). The CDR3 covers 11 residues. V was trimmed by 6 bases and J by 7 bases, leaving 9 bases between them. The CDR3 loop is CASSSGGGYTF. The CDR3 bases are TGTGCCAGCAGTTCCGGGGGTGGCTACACCTTC.

V is TRBV10-3 and J is TRBJ2-3; 10 positions match TRBD2. This CDR3 region has 17 residues. V dropped 0 bases and J dropped 5; count of bases not matched to a gene: 8. CDR1 is ENHRY and CDR2 is SYGVKD in the germline V gene. The CDR3 protein is CAISESSGGAGRDTQYF. In DNA, the CDR3 is TGTGCCATCAGTGAGTCGAGCGGGGGGGCTGGAAGAGATACGCAGTATTTT.